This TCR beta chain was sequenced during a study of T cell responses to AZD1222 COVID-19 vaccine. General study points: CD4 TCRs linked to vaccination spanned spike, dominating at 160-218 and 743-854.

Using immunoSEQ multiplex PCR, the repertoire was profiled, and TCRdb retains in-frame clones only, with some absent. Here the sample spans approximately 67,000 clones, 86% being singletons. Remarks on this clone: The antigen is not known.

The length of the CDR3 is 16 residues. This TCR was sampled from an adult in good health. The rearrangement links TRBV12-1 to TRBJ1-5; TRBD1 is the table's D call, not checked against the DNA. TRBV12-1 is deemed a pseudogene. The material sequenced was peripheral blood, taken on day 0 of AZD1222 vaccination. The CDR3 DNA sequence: TGTGCCAGCAGCGGGGACAGCCCGTTCCGCAATCAGTCCCAGCATTTT. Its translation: CASSGDSPFRNQSQHF.